The entry that follows covers one T cell receptor (beta chain) sequence. Which antigen it targets is not known. The record has no base qualities; no much larger clone is one base away. The immunoSEQ Assay, a bias-controlled multiplex PCR, was used to amplify TCRbeta CDR3 regions from genomic DNA. Per the authors' processing: The number of nucleated cells in each sample was estimated by amplification of reference gene primers within the assay. To quantify the absolute abundance of each unique TCRbeta CDR3 rearrangement, sequence reads were collapsed and filtered. For each sample, productive Simpson clonality was calculated as the square root of Simpson's diversity index across productive rearrangements. TCRdb holds this immuneACCESS table with in-frame rearrangements only. Some clones are missing; in checked studies, unresolved V genes explain under half, and the rest has no known cause. V, J and clone size were drawn from that table, and D and trimming were deduced from the DNA. This sample comprises about 350,000 clones, roughly nine tenths of them detected only once. About 0.93% of the sample rests with the top ten.

These data originate in a study of blood T cell repertoires in COVID-19 (dated by TCRdb to 2020 to 2021). Notes on the research overall: Collaborator samples came from the United States, Italy and Spain and covered acute and convalescent phases of COVID-19. A de-identified subject ID, COVID-19 status, age in years and sex were almost always included in the sample metadata. The dataset comprised deeply sampled blood TCRbeta repertoires from subjects exposed to, actively infected with, or recovered from COVID-19. Samples were obtained from the ongoing ImmuneRACE study (first 160 participants) and from over 1,000 subjects provided by 6 global collaborators. The repertoires were released in a freely available public database intended as a resource for research on the immune response to SARS-CoV-2. Where available, HLA class I and class II types were obtained from metadata supplied by the sample provider rather than from assay-based typing. The prospective study material was composed of cDNA or gDNA derived from T cells, B-cell-depleted T cells, or PBMCs. Paper-wide results and their limitations: The quantity of clinical and demographic metadata differed by source and by participant and was supplied without curation.

The CDR3 has 16 amino acids, counting the end cysteine and phenylalanine. Only the CDR3 part of the read is kept: 48 bases, read in frame from the first base. Trimming takes 6 bases from V and 4 bases from J, and the germline ends sit 19 bases apart. The germline V gene sets CDR1 to MDHEN and CDR2 to SYDVKM. In the prospective study, participants were 18 to 89 years old, resided in fewer than 25 geographic areas of the United States, and were enrolled through a virtual design. In the prospective study, cohorts were assigned on the basis of participant-reported clinical history obtained from a screening survey and a study questionnaire. For ImmuneRACE Cohort 3, a participant was defined as recovered based on two consecutive negative NP/OP PCR tests, clearance by a healthcare professional, or resolution of symptoms. Each participant in the prospective study had whole blood, serum and a nasopharyngeal or oropharyngeal swab collected by mobile phlebotomists. Additional blood draws and questionnaires over an approximately two-month period could optionally be provided by prospective study participants. Before DNA extraction, prospective study blood samples were shipped either frozen or at room temperature.

The source of this sequence is a woman under 40 who had recovered from COVID-19. Source material: PBMCs or T cells enriched from blood (not recorded which). The chain was built from TRBV28 and TRBJ1-5; a tentative D call is TRBD1 (6 bases match). The bases are TGTGCCAGCAGAGGCGAGGGGGGGCATGGGAATCAGCCCCAGCATTTT. It translates to CASRGEGGHGNQPQHF.